These T cell receptor beta chains were read from a single sample in a study of blood T cell repertoires in COVID-19. The assay was immunoSEQ multiplex PCR, and TCRdb's table has in-frame clones only and misses some. This table has about 70,000 clones, 88% appearing once. The sample consisted of peripheral blood. These receptors all come from a human donor in a cohort sampled during active COVID-19. Both conserved end residues are part of each CDR3. D genes are given only for firm matches. Not every row has a clone size; where given, it reads once, few, many or a size class.

cdr3_nt | cdr3_aa | j_call | d_call | clone_size | v_call
TGTGCCAGCAGCCAGACAGACAATTCACCCCTCCACTTT | CASSQTDNSPLHF | TRBJ1-6 | . | . | TRBV14
TGTGCCAGCAGTATAAAAGCCCTAGTCTACGTCGAGCAGTTCTTC | CASSIKALVYVEQFF | TRBJ2-1 | . | . | TRBV6-2/TRBV6-3
TGTGCCAGCAGCTTAGGGGACTTCCTCGTCAATGAGCAGTTCTTC | CASSLGDFLVNEQFF | TRBJ2-1 | . | . | TRBV7-2
TGTGCCACCAGCAGATTCCCGGAAAGAACTAGCAATGAGCAGTTCTTC | CATSRFPERTSNEQFF | TRBJ2-1 | . | . | TRBV15
TGTGCCAGCAGCCTCCGGGACAGTAATTCACCCCTCCACTTT | CASSLRDSNSPLHF | TRBJ1-6 | TRBD1 | few | TRBV7-2
TGCGCCAGCAGCCAGCCAACCAGGGGGCAATATGAAAAACTGTTTTTT | CASSQPTRGQYEKLFF | TRBJ1-4 | TRBD1 | few | TRBV4-1
TGTGCCAGCAGCTCTAGACAGGGGAACTATGGCTACACCTTC | CASSSRQGNYGYTF | TRBJ1-2 | TRBD1 | . | TRBV7-2
TGTGCCAGCAGCCTCACAGGGGTTAGCGAAAAACTGTTTTTT | CASSLTGVSEKLFF | TRBJ1-4 | TRBD1 | . | TRBV7-9
TGTGCCAGTTCGGGACAGGGGAGGGAGCAGCCCCAGCATTTT | CASSGQGREQPQHF | TRBJ1-5 | TRBD1 | . | TRBV2
TGTGCCAGCAGCCCCGGACTAGCGGGATCCTACGAGCAGTACTTC | CASSPGLAGSYEQYF | TRBJ2-7 | TRBD2 | . | TRBV6-5
TGTGCCAGCAGTGATACTAGCGGTACCACAGATACGCAGTATTTT | CASSDTSGTTDTQYF | TRBJ2-3 | TRBD2 | . | TRBV28
TGCGCCAGCAGCTTGGACGGGACTGCCACAGATACGCAGTATTTT | CASSLDGTATDTQYF | TRBJ2-3 | . | . | TRBV5-1
TGTGCCATCAGACCGGGACAGGGATACACCGGGGAGCTGTTTTTT | CAIRPGQGYTGELFF | TRBJ2-2 | TRBD1 | . | TRBV10-3
TGTGCCAGCAGTGAAGTCGAGACAGATAATTCACCCCTCCACTTT | CASSEVETDNSPLHF | TRBJ1-6 | . | . | TRBV2
TGTGCCAGCAGCCCAAAAACAGGGAACACTGAAGCTTTCTTT | CASSPKTGNTEAFF | TRBJ1-1 | . | . | TRBV16
TGCGCCAGCAGTGATCCTGCAGGGCATCCTGAAGCTTTCTTT | CASSDPAGHPEAFF | TRBJ1-1 | . | . | TRBV10-1
TGTGCCAGCAGCTTAGCGGGAGTGGAGACCCAGTACTTC | CASSLAGVETQYF | TRBJ2-5 | TRBD2 | . | TRBV12-3/TRBV12-4
TGTGCCAGCCAAGACAGTAGCAATCAGCCCCAGCATTTT | CASQDSSNQPQHF | TRBJ1-5 | . | . | TRBV2
TGTGCCAGCAGTTATGAGACAGGGGTCACCGGGGAGCTGTTTTTT | CASSYETGVTGELFF | TRBJ2-2 | TRBD1 | . | TRBV6-5
TGTGCCAGCAGTATGACAGGGGGCGTCGACTATGGCTACACCTTC | CASSMTGGVDYGYTF | TRBJ1-2 | TRBD1 | . | TRBV19
TGTGCCAGCAGCCAGATGTCAGGGTCAGGGTATGAGCAGTTCTTC | CASSQMSGSGYEQFF | TRBJ2-1 | . | few | TRBV3-1/TRBV3-2
TGTGCCAGCAGCCCGCAGGGAACCGGGGAGCTGTTTTTT | CASSPQGTGELFF | TRBJ2-2 | . | . | TRBV16
TGTGCCAGCTCACCCGGGGTTCAAGAGACCCAGTACTTC | CASSPGVQETQYF | TRBJ2-5 | . | . | TRBV18
TGTGCCACCAGTGTGGGAGGTGGGACAGATACGCAGTATTTT | CATSVGGGTDTQYF | TRBJ2-3 | . | . | TRBV24-1
TGTGCCAGCAGTCGGGGGACTAGCGGGAGAGGGGGTTACGGGGAGCAGTTCTTC | CASSRGTSGRGGYGEQFF | TRBJ2-1 | TRBD2 | . | TRBV6-6
TGTGCCAGCAGCTTACGACAGATTAGCACAGATACGCAGTATTTT | CASSLRQISTDTQYF | TRBJ2-3 | . | . | TRBV7-2
TGTGCCAGCAGCTTTTGGGCGGGAGGGAGCTCCTACGAGCAGTACTTC | CASSFWAGGSSYEQYF | TRBJ2-7 | TRBD2 | . | TRBV5-5